The clone carrying this TCR beta chain was picked up a small number of times. Unmatched junction bases numbered 4, after V lost 1 base and J lost 1 base. Germline lookup yields CDR1 SGHVS and CDR2 FNYEAQ. The CDR3 consists of 15 residues. The record originates from a study of patients and donors after allogeneic stem cell transplantation. A single record per CDR3 protein comes from TCRdb applying MiXCR to the RT-PCR reads. Found here are hundreds of thousands of distinct CDR3 sequences, 13% to 15% of them singletons; the top ten hold more than 9%. The material sequenced was blood, either unsorted or a sorted T cell fraction (not recorded which). The chain links TRBV7-6 to TRBJ2-7; 7 bases agree with TRBD1. The sequence was collected from a human donor who was either an allogeneic HSCT recipient or a stem cell or donor lymphocyte infusion donor (not recorded which). It is not recorded whose cells these are; they may come from a transplant donor. CDR3 residues: CASSLGRDSSYEQYF. The DNA for the CDR3 is TGTGCCAGCAGCTTAGGCCGGGACAGTTCCTACGAGCAGTACTTC.